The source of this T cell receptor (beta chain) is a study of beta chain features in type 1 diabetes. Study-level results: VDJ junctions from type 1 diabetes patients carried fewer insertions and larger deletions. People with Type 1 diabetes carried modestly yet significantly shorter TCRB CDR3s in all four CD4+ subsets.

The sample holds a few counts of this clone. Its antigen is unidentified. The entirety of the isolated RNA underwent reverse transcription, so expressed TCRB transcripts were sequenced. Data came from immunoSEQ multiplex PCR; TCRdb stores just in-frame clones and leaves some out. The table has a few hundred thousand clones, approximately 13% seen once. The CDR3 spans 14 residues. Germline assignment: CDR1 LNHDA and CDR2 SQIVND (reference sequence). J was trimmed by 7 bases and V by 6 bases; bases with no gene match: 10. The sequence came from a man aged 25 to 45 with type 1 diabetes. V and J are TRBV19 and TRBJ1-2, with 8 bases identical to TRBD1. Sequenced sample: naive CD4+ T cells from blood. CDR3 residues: CASSSRTGTGGYTF. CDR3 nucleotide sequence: TGTGCCAGTAGCTCCCGGACAGGGACGGGTGGCTACACCTTC.